The 20 T cell receptor beta chains below all came from one sample that was sequenced in a study of shared clonotypes between healthy human individuals. Using immunoSEQ multiplex PCR, the repertoire was profiled, and TCRdb retains in-frame clones only, with some absent. The sample gives 2 million to 2.5 million clones, 90% to 95% of which show up once; about 1.8% is in the top ten. Positively selected for CCR7, the CD45RO-negative cells used as naive CD8 cells excluded terminally differentiated effector memory CD45RA+ cells. Sequenced sample: naive CD8+ T cells from PBMCs. The receptors derive from a man aged 18 to 29 in good health. Some clones in this sample may be carry-over from other donors' samples.

The J gene is TRBJ2-7, the V gene TRBV7-3, with 9 bases that match TRBD1. The CDR3 totals 13 residues. Germline CDR1 is SGHTA and CDR2 is FQGTGA. The ends lost 5 bases at V and 5 bases at J; junction bases unmatched: 4. CDR3 DNA: TGTGCCAGCAGCCCGGACAGGGGCCACGAGCAGTACTTC. It is translated as CASSPDRGHEQYF.

CDR3 residues: CASSPTREAFF. CDR3 in DNA: TGTGCCAGCAGCCCTACCCGTGAAGCTTTCTTT. The chain links TRBV7-8 to TRBJ1-1; D not certain. The CDR3 consists of 11 residues. In germline, CDR1 is SGHVS, CDR2 FQNEAQ. V was shortened by 5 bases and J by 7 bases, with 8 bases between the two germline ends.

This chain links TRBV6-6 with TRBJ1-4; D is unclear. This CDR3 is built from 15 residues. The germline V and J ends were trimmed by 2 bases and 6 bases, with 13 bases remaining between them. The germline gives CDR1 MNHNY, CDR2 SVGAGI (reference sequence). CDR3 loop: CASSYQLEVHEKLFF. CDR3 bases: TGTGCCAGCAGTTACCAGTTGGAGGTGCATGAAAAACTGTTTTTT.

Regarding this clone: The sample contains more than one DNA sequence encoding this CDR3. The chain couples TRBV7-9 to TRBJ1-5; D gene unclear. The CDR3 loop spans 14 amino acids. Trimming took 3 bases from V and 4 from J, leaving 10 bases between them. Germline CDR1 and CDR2: SEHNR and FQNEAQ (reference sequence). The CDR3 nucleotides are TGTGCCAGCAGCTTGGGCCAGCCTAATCAGCCCCAGCATTTT. Its translation is CASSLGQPNQPQHF.

The chain employs TRBV15 and TRBJ1-4; a weak D match, TRBD1 (6 bases). This CDR3 has 16 residues. Germline loops: CDR1 LNHNV, CDR2 YYDKDF (reference sequence). V was trimmed by 5 bases and J by 1 base, leaving 14 bases between them. CDR3 sequence (DNA): TGTGCCACCAGCGAAAACAGGGAAATAACTAATGAAAAACTGTTTTTT. This gives the protein CATSENREITNEKLFF.

The chain couples TRBV7-9 to TRBJ2-2; possibly TRBD1 for D (6 bases). Trimming stripped 5 bases from V and 0 bases from J, with 19 bases between. The CDR3 length is 18 residues. Germline CDR1 SEHNR, CDR2 FQNEAQ (reference sequence). CDR3 in amino acids: CASSMPSTGTPNTGELFF. The CDR3 DNA reads TGTGCCAGCAGCATGCCTTCTACCGGGACACCGAACACCGGGGAGCTGTTTTTT.

The CDR3 loop is CASSQDSSRGYEAFF. Here the CDR3 DNA reads TGCGCCAGCAGCCAAGATAGCTCCCGGGGATATGAAGCTTTCTTT. The chain uses TRBV4-3 and TRBJ1-1; D remains unclear. Germline V gene data show CDR1 as LGHNA and CDR2 as YSLEER. The CDR3 loop spans 15 amino acids. The germline V and J ends were trimmed by 0 bases and 7 bases, with 15 bases remaining between them.

This clone was seen only once. Other DNA variants within this sample encode the same CDR3. The chain joins TRBV9 to TRBJ2-5; TRBD2 is a possible D gene (5 bases). This CDR3 has 13 residues. Between the trimmed V and J ends, which lost 3 bases and 1 base, there was a span of 7 bases. Looked up from germline, CDR1 is SGDLS and CDR2 is YYNGEE. The CDR3 DNA follows: TGTGCCAGCAGCGATGGAGGCCAAGAGACCCAGTACTTC. Its protein is CASSDGGQETQYF. Full variable domain (missing parts from reference TRBV9 and TRBJ2-5): DSGVTQTPKHLITATGQRVTLRCSPRSGDLSVYWYQQSLDQGLQFLIQYYNGEERAKGNILERFSAQQFPDLHSELNLSSLELGDSALYFCASSDGGQETQYFGPGTRLLVL.

V usage is TRBV30 and J usage is TRBJ2-7; D tentatively reads TRBD1 or TRBD2 (5 bases each). The V end was cut by 2 bases, the J end by 4 bases, with 21 bases between. This CDR3 contains 16 residues. Germline V CDR1 and CDR2: GTSNPN, SVGIG (reference sequence). CDR3 amino acids: CAWSPRVDRLLYEQYF. The DNA for the CDR3 is TGTGCCTGGAGTCCTCGAGTCGACAGACTACTTTACGAGCAGTACTTC.

This chain links TRBV4-3 with TRBJ2-1; perhaps D is TRBD1 or TRBD2 (5 bases each). Germline V gene lookup returns CDR1 LGHNA and CDR2 YSLEER. V was clipped by 2 bases and J by 7 bases, with 18 bases between them. The CDR3 length is 16 residues. CDR3 sequence (DNA): TGCGCCAGCAGCCAAAATACGGGACCCGCCTGGAATGAGCAGTTCTTC. Protein product: CASSQNTGPAWNEQFF.

This clone was detected only once. This chain uses TRBV6-1 with TRBJ1-1; D ambiguous. Germline V CDR1 and CDR2: MNHNS, SASEGT. The CDR3 has 14 residues. V was shortened by 7 bases and J by 0 bases, with 12 bases between the two germline ends. The CDR3 spells CASTWMEMNTEAFF. The CDR3 DNA reads TGTGCCAGCACTTGGATGGAAATGAACACTGAAGCTTTCTTT.

In its sample, this clone was seen a few times. Other nucleotide sequences in the sample specify the same CDR3. The chain joins TRBV28 to TRBJ1-5; 9 bases match TRBD1. Unmatched junction bases numbered 1, after V lost 3 bases and J lost 4 bases. CDR3 size: 14 residues. Germline CDR1 and CDR2: MDHEN and SYDVKM. In nucleotides, the CDR3 is TGTGCCAGCAGTTTGGGACAGGGTAATCAGCCCCAGCATTTT. It yields the protein CASSLGQGNQPQHF. Full variable domain (rest looked up from reference TRBV28 and TRBJ1-5): DVKVTQSSRYLVKRTGEKVFLECVQDMDHENMFWYRQDPGLGLRLIYFSYDVKMKEKGDIPEGYSVSREKKERFSLILESASTNQTSMYLCASSLGQGNQPQHFGDGTRLSIL.

This clone was picked up a small number of times. The V call is TRBV5-5, the J call TRBJ2-7; no reliable D call. The CDR3 covers 13 residues. Per the germline V gene, CDR1 is SGHKS and CDR2 is YYEKEE (reference sequence). The V gene lost 4 bases and the J gene lost 2 bases, with 10 bases spanning the gap. As DNA, the CDR3 is TGTGCCAGCAGCCTAGGCGGCACCTACGAGCAGTACTTC. Its translation is CASSLGGTYEQYF.

This chain connects TRBV28 to TRBJ2-5; D might be TRBD1 (6 bases). TRBJ2-7 explains the end of the DNA better; the J call may be wrong. The germline CDR1 and CDR2 sequences are MDHEN and SYDVKM. The CDR3 contains 16 residues. This chain's CDR3 is CASSMKQGRLGYEQYF. CDR3 DNA sequence: TGTGCCAGCAGCATGAAACAGGGTAGGTTAGGCTACGAGCAGTACTTC.

The rearrangement joins TRBV2 to TRBJ2-3, with TRBD2 matching over 13 bases. CDR1 and CDR2 from the germline V gene are SNHLY and FYNNEI. The CDR3 consists of 16 residues. V lost 7 bases and J lost 2; bases outside the gene matches: 6. CDR3 protein: CASIPGLAGLTDTQYF. The CDR3 DNA sequence: TGTGCCAGCATCCCGGGACTAGCGGGACTCACAGATACGCAGTATTTT. The whole variable domain, remainder taken from reference TRBV2 and TRBJ2-3, is EPEVTQTPSHQVTQMGQEVILRCVPISNHLYFYWYRQILGQKVEFLVSFYNNEISEKSEIFDDQFSVERPDGSNFTLKIRSTKLEDSAMYFCASIPGLAGLTDTQYFGPGTRLTVL.

This clone appeared once. The rearrangement joins TRBV7-3 to TRBJ2-5; no reliable D call. Trimming left V 5 bases short and J 1 base short, with 17 bases between. Per the germline V gene, CDR1 is SGHTA and CDR2 is FQGTGA. The CDR3 contains 16 residues. Written as DNA, the CDR3 is TGTGCCAGCAGCCCCGGCGGCGCCCCCTTCCAAGAGACCCAGTACTTC. This sequence encodes CASSPGGAPFQETQYF.

The chain combines TRBV19 with TRBJ2-4; D remains unclear. V was clipped by 5 bases and J by 5 bases, with 7 bases between them. Looked up from germline, CDR1 is LNHDA and CDR2 is SQIVND (reference sequence). The CDR3 consists of 12 residues. CDR3 sequence: CASSYGENIQYF. The CDR3 DNA reads TGTGCCAGTAGTTATGGGGAAAACATTCAGTACTTC. The full variable domain, with the rest looked up from reference TRBV19 and TRBJ2-4, is DGGITQSPKYLFRKEGQNVTLSCEQNLNHDAMYWYRQDPGQGLRLIYYSQIVNDFQKGDIAEGYSVSREKKESFPLTVTSAQKNPTAFYLCASSYGENIQYFGAGTRLSVL.

The rearrangement links TRBV30 to TRBJ1-2; 11 bases match TRBD1. With V trimmed by 0 bases and J by 7 bases, 4 bases remained unmatched. The germline CDR1 and CDR2 sequences are GTSNPN and SVGIG (reference sequence). The CDR3 has 14 amino acids. In nucleotides, the CDR3 is TGTGCCTGGAGTGTGGACAGGGGGCGCGGTGGCTACACCTTC. This codes for CAWSVDRGRGGYTF.

The chain's CDR3 is CASSLAGGGSDGYTF. The CDR3 nucleotides read TGTGCCAGCAGCTTAGCCGGGGGGGGCTCAGATGGCTACACCTTC. The V gene is TRBV7-8, the J gene TRBJ1-2; TRBD1 might be the D (6 bases). Between the trimmed V and J ends, which lost 0 bases and 6 bases, there was a span of 14 bases. Germline V gene data show CDR1 as SGHVS and CDR2 as FQNEAQ. The CDR3 is 15 amino acids.

V and J are TRBV4-1 and TRBJ2-1; D perhaps matches TRBD2 (5 bases). V lost 0 bases, J lost 7 bases, and 13 bases lay in between. The CDR3 is made up of 15 amino acids. Germline CDR1 MGHRA, CDR2 YSYEKL. Here the CDR3 reads CASSQEAGRVNEQFF. Written as DNA, the CDR3 is TGCGCCAGCAGCCAAGAGGCGGGCCGGGTGAATGAGCAGTTCTTC.